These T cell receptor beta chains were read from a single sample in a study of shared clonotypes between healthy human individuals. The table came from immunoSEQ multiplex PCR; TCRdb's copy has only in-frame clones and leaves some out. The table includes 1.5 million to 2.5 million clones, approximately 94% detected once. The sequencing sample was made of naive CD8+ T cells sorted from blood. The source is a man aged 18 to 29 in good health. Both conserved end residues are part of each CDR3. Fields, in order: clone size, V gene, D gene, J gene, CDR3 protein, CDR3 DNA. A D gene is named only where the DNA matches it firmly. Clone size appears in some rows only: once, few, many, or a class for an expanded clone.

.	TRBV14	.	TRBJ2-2	CASSHLLSREELFF	TGTGCCAGCAGCCACCTTTTATCCCGTGAGGAGCTGTTTTTT
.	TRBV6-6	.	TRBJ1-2	CASTPGEGHHYGYTF	TGTGCCAGCACTCCAGGCGAAGGCCACCACTATGGCTACACCTTC
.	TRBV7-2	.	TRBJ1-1	CASSLVGGPEAFF	TGTGCCAGCAGCTTAGTAGGAGGTCCCGAAGCTTTCTTT
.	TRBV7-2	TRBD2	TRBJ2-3	CASSPILAGGPSTDTQYF	TGTGCCAGCAGCCCTATCCTCGCGGGAGGGCCCTCTACAGATACGCAGTATTTT
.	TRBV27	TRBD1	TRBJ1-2	CASSLTRSGTGDGYTF	TGTGCCAGCAGTTTAACCAGGTCGGGGACAGGGGATGGCTACACCTTC
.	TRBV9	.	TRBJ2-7	CASSVAWGEGIYEQYF	TGTGCCAGCAGCGTAGCATGGGGAGAAGGAATCTACGAGCAGTACTTC
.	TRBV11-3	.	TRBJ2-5	CASSLGDRFQETQYF	TGTGCCAGCAGCTTAGGCGACAGGTTTCAAGAGACCCAGTACTTC
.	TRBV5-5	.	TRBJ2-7	CASSPTGSYEQYF	TGTGCCAGCAGCCCGACAGGAAGTTACGAGCAGTACTTC
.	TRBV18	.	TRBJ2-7	CASSPIRSDPFYEQYF	TGTGCCAGCTCACCAATTAGAAGCGACCCCTTCTACGAGCAGTACTTC
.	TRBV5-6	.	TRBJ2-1	CASSPGDNEQFF	TGTGCCAGCAGCCCAGGCGACAATGAGCAGTTCTTC
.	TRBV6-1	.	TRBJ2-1	CASSVPRGPYNEQFF	TGTGCCAGCAGTGTACCCAGAGGCCCCTACAATGAGCAGTTCTTC
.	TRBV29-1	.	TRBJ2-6	CSVAGGGSGANVLTF	TGCAGCGTTGCGGGGGGCGGCTCTGGGGCCAACGTCCTGACTTTC
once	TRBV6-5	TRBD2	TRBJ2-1	CASSYSAGGPYEQFF	TGTGCCAGCAGTTACTCTGCGGGGGGGCCGTATGAGCAGTTCTTC
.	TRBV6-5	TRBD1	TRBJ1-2	CASSSMTGVNYGYTF	TGTGCCAGCAGTTCTATGACAGGGGTTAACTATGGCTACACCTTC
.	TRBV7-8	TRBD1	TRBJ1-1	CASSLTGGYTEAFF	TGTGCCAGCAGCTTAACAGGGGGGTACACTGAAGCTTTCTTT
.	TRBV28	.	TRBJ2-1	CASSPDSYNEQFF	TGTGCCAGCAGCCCGGACAGCTACAATGAGCAGTTCTTC
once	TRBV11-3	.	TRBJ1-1	CASSLGSSKAFF	TGTGCCAGCAGCTTAGGGAGTTCCAAAGCTTTCTTT
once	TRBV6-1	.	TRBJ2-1	CASREGLSENNEQFF	TGTGCCAGCAGAGAGGGTCTCTCAGAGAACAATGAGCAGTTCTTC
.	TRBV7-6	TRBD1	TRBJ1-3	CASSLTGGTGNTIYF	TGTGCCAGCAGCCTGACAGGGGGAACTGGAAACACCATATATTTT
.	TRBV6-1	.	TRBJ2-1	CASSESLWQGLYNEQFF	TGTGCCAGCAGTGAATCTCTGTGGCAGGGACTCTACAATGAGCAGTTCTTC
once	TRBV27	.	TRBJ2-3	CASSLSAGLTDTQYF	TGTGCCAGCAGTTTATCGGCGGGACTCACAGATACGCAGTATTTT
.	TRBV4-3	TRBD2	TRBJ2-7	CASSPYSGDLSYEQYF	TGCGCCAGCAGCCCGTATAGCGGGGACTTGTCCTACGAGCAGTACTTC
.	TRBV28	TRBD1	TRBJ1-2	CASTGTGGDYGYTF	TGTGCCAGCACCGGGACAGGGGGGGACTATGGCTACACCTTC
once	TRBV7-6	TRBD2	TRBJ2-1	CASSLMTSGREQFF	TGTGCCAGCAGCTTAATGACTAGCGGGAGGGAGCAGTTCTTC
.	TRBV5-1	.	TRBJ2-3	CASRVGDSTDTQYF	TGCGCCAGCAGGGTCGGGGATAGCACAGATACGCAGTATTTT
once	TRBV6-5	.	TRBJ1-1	CASSYSRGGEAFF	TGTGCCAGCAGTTACTCGAGAGGCGGGGAAGCTTTCTTT
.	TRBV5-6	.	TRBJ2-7	CASSLGSDYEQYF	TGTGCCAGCAGTCTCGGGTCCGACTACGAGCAGTACTTC
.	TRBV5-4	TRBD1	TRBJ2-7	CASSAGQGAYEQYF	TGTGCCAGCAGCGCGGGACAGGGGGCGTACGAGCAGTACTTC
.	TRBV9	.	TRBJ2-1	CASSVALLDEQFF	TGTGCCAGCAGCGTAGCCCTCTTAGATGAGCAGTTCTTC
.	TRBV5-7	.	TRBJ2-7	CASSLRVENEQYF	TGTGCCAGCAGCTTGAGGGTCGAGAACGAGCAGTACTTC
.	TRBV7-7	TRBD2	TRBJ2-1	CASSAGLAGPNEQFF	TGTGCTAGCAGCGCCGGACTAGCGGGACCCAATGAGCAGTTCTTC
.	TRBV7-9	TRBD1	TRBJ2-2	CASSPRPGQETNTGELFF	TGTGCCAGCAGCCCACGACCGGGACAGGAGACGAACACCGGGGAGCTGTTTTTT
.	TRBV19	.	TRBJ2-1	CASTGIWGIDNEQFF	TGTGCCAGTACCGGCATCTGGGGGATAGACAATGAGCAGTTCTTC
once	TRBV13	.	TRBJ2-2	CASSPRTVNTGELFF	TGTGCCAGCAGCCCGCGGACAGTCAACACCGGGGAGCTGTTTTTT
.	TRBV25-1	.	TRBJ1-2	CASKGNGYTF	TGTGCCAGCAAAGGGAATGGCTACACCTTC
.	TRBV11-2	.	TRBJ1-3	CASSLEGGYGNTIYF	TGTGCCAGCAGCTTAGAGGGGGGTTATGGAAACACCATATATTTT
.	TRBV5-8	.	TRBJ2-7	CASSLHEQYF	TGTGCCAGCAGCTTACACGAGCAGTACTTC
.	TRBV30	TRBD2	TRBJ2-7	CAWSPTSGYYEQYF	TGTGCCTGGAGTCCGACTAGCGGTTACTACGAGCAGTACTTC
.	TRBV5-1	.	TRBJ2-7	CASSFRGTTNEQYF	TGCGCCAGCAGCTTCCGGGGGACGACTAACGAGCAGTACTTC
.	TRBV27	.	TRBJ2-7	CASSPPGRGEGEQYF	TGTGCCAGCAGTCCGCCGGGCAGGGGGGAGGGCGAGCAGTACTTC
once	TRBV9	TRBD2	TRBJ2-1	CASSGHSGDFYNEQFF	TGTGCCAGCAGCGGACATAGCGGGGACTTCTACAATGAGCAGTTCTTC
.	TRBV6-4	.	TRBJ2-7	CASSDSERQEKSYEQYF	TGTGCCAGCAGTGACTCGGAGAGACAGGAAAAATCCTACGAGCAGTACTTC
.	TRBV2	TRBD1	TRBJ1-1	CASSPGGAPNTEAFF	TGTGCCAGCAGTCCAGGGGGCGCCCCGAACACTGAAGCTTTCTTT
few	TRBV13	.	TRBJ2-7	CASSSGSSYEQYF	TGTGCCAGCAGCTCCGGGAGCTCCTACGAGCAGTACTTC
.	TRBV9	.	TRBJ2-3	CASSAELGEGTDTQYF	TGTGCCAGCAGCGCCGAGTTGGGAGAGGGCACAGATACGCAGTATTTT